This T cell receptor beta chain is drawn from a study of response to subunit inactivated influenza vaccine. This clonotype was seen at least ten times. Antigen: not known. The study, taken as a whole, reports: The authors suggested that every seasonal influenza vaccination recruits few new T cells.

TCRdb reprocessed the RT-PCR reads with MiXCR, giving one entry per CDR3 protein. The sample consists of about 800,000 distinct CDR3 sequences, around 20% of them appearing once. The sample in question was PBMCs from blood, obtained less than 6 days after vaccination. The receptor was derived from a man aged 45-65 years who received an inactivated influenza vaccine.

The CDR3 DNA reads TGCAGTGCTAGAATCAGGGGTAGCGGGAAGTACAATGAGCAGTTCTTC. As protein: CSARIRGSGKYNEQFF. The J gene is TRBJ2-1, the V gene TRBV20-1, with TRBD2 matching over 8 bases. J was trimmed by 4 bases and V by 2 bases; bases with no gene match: 10. The CDR3 has 16 amino acids. Germline V gives CDR1 DFQATT, CDR2 SNEGSKA (reference sequence).